The 5 T cell receptor beta chains reported below all come from one sample, sequenced in a study of tumor-infiltrating lymphocytes in primary liver carcinoma. Unsorted whole blood supplied the RNA, and germline DNA was extracted too. cDNA specific to TCR beta was made from 500 ng of total RNA, with a constant-region primer employed for priming. TCR beta libraries came from three nested multiplex PCR rounds using slightly modified ARM-PCR. With TRBV1-TRBV30 forward primers and a C-beta reverse primer, the first two PCR rounds were run for roughly 10 cycles each. TCRdb recomputed calls from the multiplex PCR reads with MiXCR, one row per CDR3 protein. The data contain fewer than 350,000 distinct CDR3 sequences, 65% of them seen just once; the ten biggest clones take up roughly 9%. The sequencing input was peripheral blood. These receptors were collected from a man in his forties or fifties with primary liver carcinoma and hepatitis B virus infection.

This clonotype occurred many times. The CDR3 sequence is CASSYNTRTSGYSYEQYF. The CDR3 DNA is TGTGCCAGCAGTTATAATACCCGAACTAGCGGGTACTCCTACGAGCAGTACTTC. This chain uses TRBV6-2 or TRBV6-3 with TRBJ2-7; TRBD2 aligns across 9 bases. The J segment lost 0 bases and the V segment lost 3 bases, leaving 12 bases of the junction unmatched. Germline V gene data show CDR1 as MNHEY and CDR2 as SVGEGT. This CDR3 spans 18 amino acids.

Worth noting for this clonotype: This may be a read error, as it is one base from a much larger clone. The chain links TRBV6-1 to TRBJ2-1, with 12 bases that match TRBD2. Germline CDR1 is MNHNS and CDR2 is SASEGT. The CDR3 loop spans 17 amino acids. The CDR3 coding sequence is TGTGCCAGCAGTGAACGATCTAGCGGGAGGGCCTACAATGATCAGTTCTTC. Its translation is CASSERSSGRAYNDQFF.

This clonotype was seen a few times. The J gene is TRBJ2-3, the V gene TRBV5-1; 8 positions match TRBD1. Germline CDR1 and CDR2: SGHRS and YFSETQ. The CDR3 consists of 17 residues. V trimming: 4 bases; J trimming: 5 bases; junction bases outside the gene matches: 15. The chain's CDR3 is CASSLSMGQATGDTQYF. Here the CDR3 DNA reads TGCGCCAGCAGCCTTAGTATGGGACAGGCCACGGGAGATACGCAGTATTTT.

The CDR3 reads CAWSQSAGGTDTQYF. The CDR3 DNA follows: TGTGCCTGGAGTCAATCAGCGGGGGGCACAGATACGCAGTATTTT. The chain links TRBV30 to TRBJ2-3, with TRBD2 identical over 8 bases. Germline-derived CDR1 and CDR2 are GTSNPN and SVGIG (reference sequence). Trimming at V came to 2 bases and at J to 1 base, leaving 5 bases not matched to a gene. The CDR3 covers 15 residues.

This clonotype has ten or more counts. This chain joins TRBV6-7 and TRBJ1-5; D is undetermined. TRBV6-7 counts as an open reading frame of uncertain function. CDR3 size: 11 residues. V was pared by 7 bases and J by 4 bases, with 5 bases between. Here the CDR3 DNA reads TGTGCCAGCACCGGGAATCAGCCCCAGCATTTT. Protein sequence: CASTGNQPQHF.